The present entry profiles one TCR beta chain with its context. After removal of 8 bases from V and 6 bases from J, the junction contained 4 bases not matched to a gene. Germline V lookup: CDR1 MGHDK, CDR2 SYGVNS. This CDR3 has 13 amino acids. Sequenced by immunoSEQ multiplex PCR; TCRdb stores in-frame clones only, minus some. The profile shows about 58,000 clones, approximately 94% of them singletons. This entry comes from a study of control samples from healthy donors and cancer patients. Specimen: blood. This clonotype originated in a man aged 30 to 39 in good health. The rearrangement uses TRBV25-1 and TRBJ2-1, with 10 nucleotides matching TRBD2. CDR3 DNA: TGTGCCAGCGTAGCGGGAGGCCCCAATGAGCAGTTCTTC. Its translation is CASVAGGPNEQFF.